This T cell receptor beta chain was sequenced during a study of shared clonotypes between healthy human individuals. The DNA input per sorted-subset replicate PCR was about 0.2 ug, corresponding to some 30,000 T cell genomes. The authors' processing: Quality scores were absent from the junction-only immunoSEQ sequences, so filtering differed. Using immunoSEQ multiplex PCR, the repertoire was profiled, and TCRdb retains in-frame clones only, with some absent. V and J calls plus clone size are reproduced from that table; the DNA served to infer D and trimming. The table has under 1,100,000 clones, 70% to 80% seen once. Among the donors, all were Caucasian adults who lived in Nashville, Tennessee. This clone was seen more than once but under ten times. Its specificity is not known. This CDR3 has 16 amino acids. Trimming pared 0 bases from V and 4 bases from J, leaving 15 bases between. Germline CDR1 reads SGHDN; CDR2 reads FVKESK.

Study results and caveats: Despite large depth, sorted-subset datasets appeared incompletely sequenced.

Sequenced material: memory CD4+ T cells from PBMCs. Regarding subset: CD45RA-negative fraction. The source is a man between 18 and 29 years old in good health. Some clones in this sample may be carry-over from other donors' samples. The rearrangement links TRBV14 to TRBJ2-5; the D gene could be TRBD1 or TRBD2 (5 bases each). Here the CDR3 reads CASSQDRWAGRETQYF. The CDR3 nucleotides read TGTGCCAGCAGCCAAGATCGCTGGGCAGGGAGAGAGACCCAGTACTTC.